Listed here are 25 T cell receptor beta chains from one sample, sequenced in a study of blood T cells in healthy people across ages. Primed by a sample-barcoded 5' primer and a J-beta primer mix, a second PCR proceeded for 7 to 11 cycles. From the 5' RACE reads, TCRdb called clonotypes with MiXCR, one entry per CDR3 protein. The repertoire consists of roughly 730,000 distinct CDR3 sequences, with 56% occurring once and the leading ten covering roughly 24%. Sample: blood. All receptors come from a man aged 40-49 years in good health.

The chain has TRBV24-1 and TRBJ2-3; the D gene is possibly TRBD2 (6 bases). The V and J ends lost 5 bases and 3 bases respectively, with 17 bases between them. CDR1 KGHDR and CDR2 SFDVKD come from the germline V gene. The CDR3 extends over 16 amino acids. DNA for the CDR3: TGTGCCACCAGTGCCGCCCCGGGAGTCTATACAGATACGCAGTATTTT. Residues: CATSAAPGVYTDTQYF.

The CDR3 nucleotides are TGTGCCACCAGCAGAGTTCCGAGCTATGAGCAGTTCTTC. Translating it yields CATSRVPSYEQFF. The V and J genes are TRBV15 and TRBJ2-1, with unresolved D. Trimming pared 1 base from V and 8 bases from J, leaving 9 bases between. Germline values: CDR1 LNHNV, CDR2 YYDKDF (reference sequence). This CDR3 is built from 13 residues.

This chain uses TRBV7-9 with TRBJ1-4; D is unclear. Germline V gene sequence: CDR1 SEHNR, CDR2 FQNEAQ (reference sequence). The CDR3 covers 13 residues. V dropped 5 bases and J dropped 8 bases, with 12 bases sitting between them. CDR3 sequence: CASSEGRREKLFF. In nucleotides, the CDR3 is TGTGCCAGCAGCGAAGGGAGACGGGAAAAACTGTTTTTT.

The V call is TRBV2, the J call TRBJ2-7; D is perhaps TRBD2 (6 bases). CDR3 length: 16 residues. V was pared by 6 bases and J by 7 bases, with 25 bases between. Per the germline V gene, CDR1 is SNHLY and CDR2 is FYNNEI. DNA for the CDR3: TGTGCCAGCAGGGAGGACTACCCTAGCACGGGTCGGGAGCAGTACTTC. Encoded protein: CASREDYPSTGREQYF.

This clonotype was seen repeatedly, ten times or more. The chain employs TRBV29-1 and TRBJ1-5, with D possibly TRBD1 on 5 matching bases. Trimming shortened V by 7 bases and J by 5 bases, and 18 bases separated the two germline ends. The CDR3 length is 14 residues. Germline V gene data show CDR1 as SQVTM and CDR2 as ANQGSEA. In nucleotides, the CDR3 is TGCAGCGAAGCTCACGGGGGAACCTATCAGCCCCAGCATTTT. This codes for CSEAHGGTYQPQHF. Based on the CDR3 plus reference TRBV29-1 and TRBJ1-5, the full variable domain is SAVISQKPSRDICQRGTSLTIQCQVDSQVTMMFWYRQQPGQSLTLIATANQGSEATYESGFVIDKFPISRPNLTFSTLTVSNMSPEDSSIYLCSEAHGGTYQPQHFGDGTRLSIL.

The V gene is TRBV20-1, the J gene TRBJ2-3, with 9 bases that match TRBD2. The CDR3 is 14 amino acids. Germline CDR1 reads DFQATT; CDR2 reads SNEGSKA (reference sequence). Trimming at V came to 3 bases and at J to 5 bases, leaving 6 bases not matched to a gene. This CDR3 reads CSASPIAGVDTQYF. DNA of the CDR3: TGCAGTGCTAGCCCCATAGCGGGGGTAGATACGCAGTATTTT.

V is TRBV9 and J is TRBJ2-3; D remains unclear. The V and J ends lost 0 bases and 2 bases respectively, with 16 bases between them. The CDR3 runs 17 residues. CDR1 is SGDLS, CDR2 YYNGEE, per germline. CDR3 DNA sequence: TGTGCCAGCAGCGTAGGAGTAGCCCAATACTTCACAGATACGCAGTATTTT. Residues: CASSVGVAQYFTDTQYF.

The DNA for the CDR3 is TGCAGTGCTAGGGACAGGGGGCGCGATGGCTACACCTTC. This translates into CSARDRGRDGYTF. The chain couples TRBV20-1 to TRBJ1-2; 11 bases are a match to TRBD1. V gave up 3 bases and J gave up 6 bases; unmatched junction bases: 3. The CDR3 loop spans 13 amino acids. Germline loops: CDR1 DFQATT, CDR2 SNEGSKA (reference sequence).

This clonotype has just a few counts. This sequence joins TRBV6-5 and TRBJ2-7, with TRBD2 identical over 7 bases. The CDR3 consists of 13 residues. J was trimmed by 3 bases and V by 8 bases; bases with no gene match: 7. From germline, CDR1 is MNHEY and CDR2 SVGAGI. The CDR3 region has the DNA TGTGCCAGCCGGGGAGGGCAGTTCTACGAGCAGTACTTC. Translated, it gives CASRGGQFYEQYF.

This clonotype was seen a single time. The gene calls are TRBV6-5 and TRBJ2-3; maybe TRBD2 (6 bases). V was shortened by 0 bases and J by 2 bases, with 15 bases between the two germline ends. The CDR3 consists of 17 residues. The germline gives CDR1 MNHEY, CDR2 SVGAGI. The CDR3 is CASSYSTLAVPTDTQYF. DNA for the CDR3: TGTGCCAGCAGTTACTCGACATTAGCGGTTCCCACAGATACGCAGTATTTT.

This clonotype has only one observation. CDR3 loop: CASSWDSPSYNEQYF. The CDR3 region has the DNA TGTGCCAGCAGCTGGGACAGCCCTTCCTACAATGAGCAGTACTTC. V usage is TRBV11-2 and J usage is TRBJ2-7; TRBD1 matches 7 bases. After removal of 4 bases from V and 7 bases from J, the junction contained 13 bases not matched to a gene. The CDR3 totals 15 residues. Germline V CDR1 and CDR2: SGHAT, FQNNGV.

This clonotype was observed a few times. The chain is built from TRBV7-2 and TRBJ2-7; 11 positions match TRBD2. Germline CDR1 reads SGHTA; CDR2 reads FQGNSA. V gave up 5 bases and J gave up 5 bases; unmatched junction bases: 8. CDR3 length equals 15 residues. Here the CDR3 DNA reads TGTGCCAGCAGCACCGTAGCGGGAGGGGGAAACGAGCAGTACTTC. This sequence encodes CASSTVAGGGNEQYF.

This sequence joins TRBV6-1 and TRBJ2-5, with 11 nucleotides matching TRBD2. V trimming: 6 bases; J trimming: 1 base; junction bases outside the gene matches: 7. CDR3 length: 16 amino acids. Germline V lookup: CDR1 MNHNS, CDR2 SASEGT. The DNA of the CDR3 is TGTGCCAGCAGAACACTAGCGGGAGTTCGCCAAGAGACCCAGTACTTC. It specifies CASRTLAGVRQETQYF.

This chain links TRBV27 with TRBJ2-1; TRBD2 agrees at 8 bases. The CDR3 spans 15 residues. Germline lookup yields CDR1 MNHEY and CDR2 SMNVEV (reference sequence). The V and J ends lost 6 bases and 8 bases, in that order; junction bases with no gene match: 12. As DNA, the CDR3 is TGTGCCAGCAGCTCTGGGAGCGGGGGCTTGGATGAGCAGTTCTTC. Translated, it gives CASSSGSGGLDEQFF.

The chain recombines TRBV5-1 with TRBJ1-1; the D is unclear. This CDR3 comprises 13 residues. Looked up from germline, CDR1 is SGHRS and CDR2 is YFSETQ. Trimming left V 3 bases short and J 1 base short, with 7 bases between. CDR3 bases: TGCGCCAGCAGCTCCGAAAAGAACACTGAAGCTTTCTTT. Amino acids: CASSSEKNTEAFF.

This clonotype came up a few times. V gene TRBV12-5 combines with J gene TRBJ2-2, with D tentatively TRBD2 (6 bases). The CDR3 is made up of 15 amino acids. CDR1 and CDR2 from the germline V gene are LGHNT and FRNRAP. V lost 5 bases to trimming and J lost 5 bases, with 15 bases between them. The CDR3, as DNA: TGTGCTAGTGGTGATTCAGGGAGGTGGACCGGGGAGCTGTTTTTT. It is translated as CASGDSGRWTGELFF.

This clonotype was counted only a few times. The rearrangement uses TRBV29-1 and TRBJ2-4; TRBD1 matches 9 bases. The tail of the sequence fits TRBJ2-7 better, so the J call may be wrong. Germline loops: CDR1 SQVTM, CDR2 ANQGSEA. The CDR3 consists of 12 residues. CDR3 protein: CSGGQGNYEQYF. CDR3 in DNA: TGCAGCGGTGGACAGGGGAATTACGAGCAGTACTTC.

In this sample, this clonotype turned up many times. This chain joins TRBV20-1 and TRBJ2-3; D gene uncertain. Germline CDR1 reads DFQATT; CDR2 reads SNEGSKA (reference sequence). This CDR3 spans 9 amino acids. CDR3 protein: CRGTDTQYF. CDR3 nucleotides: TGCAGGGGCACAGATACGCAGTATTTT.

The chain uses TRBV24-1 and TRBJ2-7; possibly TRBD1 or TRBD2 for D (5 bases each). Trimming removed 6 bases from V and 8 bases from J, with 25 bases in between. The V gene's germline CDR1 is KGHDR and CDR2 SFDVKD. The CDR3 totals 16 residues. The CDR3 bases are TGTGCCACCAGTTCATCCCCCGGGACCGCGGACCACCAGCAGTACTTC. Translation: CATSSSPGTADHQQYF.

With regard to this clonotype: An end of the junction differs from the germline gene, which may be a read error. The chain recombines TRBV7-2 with TRBJ1-2, with 7 bases identical to TRBD1. The CDR3 is made up of 16 amino acids. Germline V CDR1 and CDR2: SGHTA, FQGNSA. CDR3: CASSWVQTGTNYGYTF. DNA of the CDR3: TGTGCCAGCAGCTGGGTTCAGACAGGGACCAACTATGGCTACACCTTT.

This clonotype was counted a few times. The V and J genes are TRBV29-1 and TRBJ2-1; possibly TRBD1 or TRBD2 for D (5 bases each). The CDR3 runs to 12 residues. Germline-derived CDR1 and CDR2 are SQVTM and ANQGSEA. The V end lost 4 bases, the J end lost 8 bases, and 12 bases lay between the germline ends. CDR3 DNA sequence: TGCAGCGTTGTTTCAGGGAGTTATGAGCAGTTCTTC. Amino acids: CSVVSGSYEQFF.

V usage is TRBV19 and J usage is TRBJ1-2; D gene uncertain. This CDR3 comprises 16 residues. CDR1 is LNHDA, CDR2 SQIVND, per germline (reference sequence). Trimming left V 3 bases short and J 8 bases short, with 22 bases between. The CDR3 region is CASSIMLGSTVGGYTF. Here the CDR3 DNA reads TGTGCCAGTAGTATCATGTTGGGGTCTACCGTAGGAGGCTACACCTTC.

This clonotype appeared once. The rearrangement links TRBV7-9 to TRBJ2-1, with D perhaps TRBD2 (7 bases). CDR1 SEHNR and CDR2 FQNEAQ come from the germline V gene (reference sequence). The CDR3 extends over 16 amino acids. Trimming cost V 5 bases and J 4 bases, with 18 bases left between them. The CDR3 sequence: CASSRPRGGVYNEQFF. For the CDR3, the DNA is TGTGCCAGCAGCCGACCTAGGGGGGGCGTTTACAATGAGCAGTTCTTC. Supplemented by reference TRBV7-9 and TRBJ2-1, the full variable domain reads DTGVSQNPRHKITKRGQNVTFRCDPISEHNRLYWYRQTLGQGPEFLTYFQNEAQLEKSRLLSDRFSAERPKGSFSTLEIQRTEQGDSAMYLCASSRPRGGVYNEQFFGPGTRLTVL.

V is TRBV27 and J is TRBJ1-5; 8 bases fit TRBD1. V was clipped by 6 bases and J by 4 bases; unmatched bases: 11. The CDR3 runs 16 residues. Germline CDR1 and CDR2: MNHEY and SMNVEV (reference sequence). The CDR3 region is CASRETGVGGNQPQHF. The CDR3 region has the DNA TGTGCCAGCAGAGAGACAGGGGTTGGTGGAAATCAGCCCCAGCATTTT.

Comment on this clonotype: One end of the junction varies from germline; a read error may be responsible. The chain is built from TRBV4-1 and TRBJ2-5, with D maybe TRBD2 (6 bases). Germline CDR1 is MGHRA and CDR2 is YSYEKL. The CDR3 is 14 amino acids. CDR3 DNA sequence: TGCGCCAGCAGCCGGAGGGAGTACCAAGAGACCCGGTACTTC. Encoded protein: CASSRREYQETRYF.